This record concerns one T cell receptor beta chain sequence. These data belong to a study of blood T cell repertoires in COVID-19. In the original processing: Amplification of reference gene primers was used by the study to estimate nucleated cell counts. Method: immunoSEQ multiplex PCR; TCRdb's copy keeps in-frame clones and lacks some. For V, J and clone size, that table is used; D and trimming come from the DNA. The sample has 150,000 to 250,000 clones, 82% seen once; the top ten hold approximately 6.9%. CDR3 size: 15 residues. V was pared by 4 bases and J by 0 bases, with 4 bases of the junction left unmatched. In germline, CDR1 is WNHNN, CDR2 SYGVQD (reference sequence).

J is TRBJ2-3 and V is TRBV10-1; 7 positions agree with TRBD1. This sequence originates from a human donor with acute or convalescent COVID-19. The donor label of this sample is uncertain. The specimen sequenced was peripheral blood. CDR3 sequence: CASSGYRGSTDTQYF. The CDR3 DNA reads TGCGCCAGCAGTGGCTACAGGGGAAGCACAGATACGCAGTATTTT.